A selection of T cell receptor beta chains follows, all from one sample in a study of T cell repertoires in cytomegalovirus infection. Each CDR3 protein is one row after TCRdb ran MiXCR on the reads. The sample yields about 570,000 distinct CDR3 sequences, roughly 43% seen once. These receptors have no identified antigens. Sequencing was performed on cultured PBMCs, taken from culture after CMV antigen stimulation. Receptor source: a human donor in good health (CMV status not recorded). Some clones in this sample may be carry-over from other donors' samples. The conserved cysteine and the conserved F or W are not part of the CDR3 here.

13,TRBV28,ASSLRGAGSETQY
14,TRBV7-9,ASSFRTGITTGELF
12,TRBV7-2,ASSPGGQGGEQY
14,TRBV5-1,ASSLGRGPLNTEAF
16,TRBV11-3,ASSLSRFGGVWYNEQF
13,TRBV28,ASRQRGANTGELF
13,TRBV12-3/TRBV12-4,ASKIATGYTGELF
13,TRBV25-1,ASSEWLSGAETQY
10,TRBV12-3/TRBV12-4,ASSGLSSPLH
14,TRBV7-2,ASSSTGLAVTGELF
14,TRBV7-2,ASSLLAQFLEDTQY
11,TRBV5-6,ASSFWFVRSYT
13,TRBV20-1,SARDSSTSGNTIY
12,TRBV6-1,ASSGGFSYNEQF
18,TRBV27,ASSLVPGQTPRISGNTIY
16,TRBV7-2,ASSSKGGPAGGSGELF
13,TRBV5-4,ASSLTPGGNQPQH
14,TRBV7-2,ASSLLGGFSNQPQH
13,TRBV7-2,ASSLLRGTQETQY
13,TRBV6-6,ASSYYRTTTGELF
14,TRBV7-6,ASSSIRLAGPYEQY
14,TRBV7-2,ASLKDRRSYNSPLH
12,TRBV7-2,ASSSFNAKNIQY
13,TRBV28,ASRPTSGAWETQY
11,TRBV15,ATSRGVRETQY
13,TRBV7-2,ASSLVASTHYEQY
12,TRBV7-6,ASSSQGYNSPLH
12,TRBV2,ASLPGLVGVEQY
12,TRBV2,ASSDLGGQETQY
16,TRBV19,ASSPNDKWRASNEKLF
14,TRBV7-2,ASSLNQGPFSQPQH
12,TRBV28,ASSLAGSSGEQY
13,TRBV7-6,ASSPTGNPGNTIY
13,TRBV15,ATSRGLAANNEQF
15,TRBV12-3/TRBV12-4,ASSSHQSGGASETQY
12,TRBV10-3,AISGGQGNQPQH
10,TRBV11-3,ASSGTHNEQF
13,TRBV5-6,ASSWGTVESEKLF
13,TRBV6-8,ASSRKGVMNTEAF
9,TRBV20-1,SATYNEKLF
9,TRBV12-3/TRBV12-4,ASSLRGSQH
11,TRBV7-6,ASSLGGANEQF
14,TRBV6-5,ASRKGRLNSNQPQH
9,TRBV12-3/TRBV12-4,ASSWLETQY
14,TRBV20-1,SAPLGGAGSNQPQH
11,TRBV6-6,ASSRTTSYEQY
14,TRBV7-2,ASSLSTGGGLNEQC
15,TRBV12-3/TRBV12-4,ASRPRPGLPSGNTIY
12,TRBV6-2/TRBV6-3,ASSYAQGLNIQY
12,TRBV15,ATSSGLIAYEQY
16,TRBV4-3,ASSQEFKFGVVQGRQY
15,TRBV7-6,ASSHGPMIQNTGELF
12,TRBV28,ASSFGGKPGELF
13,TRBV5-6,ASSLGYSGTGELF
10,TRBV12-3/TRBV12-4,ASRLRADTQY
12,TRBV25-1,ASSDFVTANEQF
13,TRBV11-2,ASSLPPEFHYGYT
13,TRBV7-9,ASSARGGLGTEAF
12,TRBV30,AWSFGRGANEQF
12,TRBV4-1,ASSQSINRQPQH